This T cell receptor beta chain was obtained from a study of T cell responses to AZD1222 COVID-19 vaccine. Broader study findings: The donor cohort was predominantly white British with a female majority, and clonal diversity may have been underestimated.

Note on this clone: The antigen is not known.

This table comes from immunoSEQ multiplex PCR, and its TCRdb copy is limited to in-frame clones, with some not included. Seen here are about 170,000 clones, 93% observed once, and the top ten hold around 4%. This TCR was recovered from an adult in good health. The source material was peripheral blood, sampled on day 0 of AZD1222 vaccination.

The CDR3 DNA reads TGTGCCAGCAGCTTAGACACAGGGAGCGCCGGGGAGCTGTTTTTT. Translated, it gives CASSLDTGSAGELFF. The chain combines TRBV7-9 with TRBJ2-2; D perhaps matches TRBD1 (6 bases). Trimming stripped 1 base from V and 6 bases from J, with 12 bases between. Germline V gene data show CDR1 as SEHNR and CDR2 as FQNEAQ (reference sequence). The CDR3 sequence is 15 residues long.